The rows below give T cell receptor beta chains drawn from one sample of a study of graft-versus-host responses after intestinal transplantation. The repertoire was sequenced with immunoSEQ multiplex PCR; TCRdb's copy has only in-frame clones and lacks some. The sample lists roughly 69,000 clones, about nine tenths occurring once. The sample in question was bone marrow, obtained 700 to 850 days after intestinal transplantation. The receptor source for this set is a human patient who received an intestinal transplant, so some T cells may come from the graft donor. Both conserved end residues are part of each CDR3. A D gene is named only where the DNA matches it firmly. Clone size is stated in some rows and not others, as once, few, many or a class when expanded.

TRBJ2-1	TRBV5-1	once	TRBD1	CASSLNSGQDGAQFF	TGCGCCAGCAGCTTGAATTCGGGACAGGATGGTGCGCAGTTCTTC
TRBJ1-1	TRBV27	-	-	CATLGGAGAFF	TGTGCCACCCTGGGGGGAGCCGGCGCTTTCTTT
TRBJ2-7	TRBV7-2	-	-	CASSLGARDYEQYF	TGTGCCAGCAGCTTAGGCGCGAGGGACTACGAGCAGTACTTC
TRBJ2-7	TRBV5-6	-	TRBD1	CASSFGTGEKYQYF	TGTGCCAGCAGCTTTGGGACAGGGGAAAAATATCAGTACTTC
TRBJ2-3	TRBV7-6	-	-	CASSLALGVFVDTQYF	TGTGCCAGCAGCTTAGCCCTCGGTGTTTTCGTAGATACGCAGTATTTT
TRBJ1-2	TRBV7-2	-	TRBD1	CASSASGTGLRYGYTF	TGTGCCAGCAGCGCATCCGGGACAGGGTTGAGATATGGCTACACCTTC
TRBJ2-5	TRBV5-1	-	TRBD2	CASMGRLAGQETQYF	TGCGCCAGCATGGGGAGACTAGCGGGACAAGAGACCCAGTACTTC
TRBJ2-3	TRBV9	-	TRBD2	CASSPGLAGSTDTQYF	TGTGCCAGCAGCCCTGGACTAGCGGGAAGCACAGATACGCAGTATTTT
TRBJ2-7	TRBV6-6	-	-	CASTNQREQYF	TGTGCCAGCACAAACCAGAGGGAGCAGTACTTC
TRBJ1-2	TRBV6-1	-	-	CASSRDNLGYTF	TGTGCCAGCAGCCGCGATAACCTGGGCTACACCTTC
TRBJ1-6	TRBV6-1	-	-	CASSLSTYTPLHF	TGTGCCAGCAGTTTGTCCACCTACACTCCCCTCCACTTT
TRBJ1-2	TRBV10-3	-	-	CAISDSPVLHSNYGYTF	TGTGCCATCAGTGATTCCCCGGTTCTACACTCTAACTATGGCTACACCTTC
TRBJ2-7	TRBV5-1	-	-	CASSLLGPRVPEQYF	TGCGCCAGCAGCTTGCTCGGACCTAGAGTTCCCGAGCAGTACTTC
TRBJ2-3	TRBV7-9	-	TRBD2	CASSFGLAGALDTQYF	TGTGCCAGCAGCTTTGGACTAGCGGGAGCCTTGGATACGCAGTATTTT
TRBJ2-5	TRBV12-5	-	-	CASVMESQETQYF	TGTGCTAGTGTCATGGAGTCCCAAGAGACCCAGTACTTC
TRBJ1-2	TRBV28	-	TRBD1	CASRRTGANYGYTF	TGTGCCAGCAGGCGGACAGGGGCAAACTATGGCTACACCTTC
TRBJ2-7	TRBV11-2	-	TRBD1	CASSLDQGASYEQYF	TGTGCCAGCAGCTTAGACCAGGGGGCGTCCTACGAGCAGTACTTC
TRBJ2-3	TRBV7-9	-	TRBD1	CASSSGTGGTDTQYF	TGTGCCAGCAGCTCCGGGACAGGGGGCACAGATACGCAGTATTTT
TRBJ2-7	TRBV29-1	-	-	CSAQTDSYEQYF	TGCAGCGCTCAGACCGATTCCTACGAGCAGTACTTC
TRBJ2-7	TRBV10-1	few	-	CASSESVGPSHEQYF	TGCGCCAGCAGTGAGTCGGTTGGGCCAAGCCACGAGCAGTACTTC
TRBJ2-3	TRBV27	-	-	CASSSPVGDTQYF	TGTGCCAGCAGTTCACCGGTGGGAGATACGCAGTATTTT
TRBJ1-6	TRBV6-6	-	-	CASSMILAPLHF	TGTGCCAGCAGTATGATTTTGGCCCCCCTCCACTTT